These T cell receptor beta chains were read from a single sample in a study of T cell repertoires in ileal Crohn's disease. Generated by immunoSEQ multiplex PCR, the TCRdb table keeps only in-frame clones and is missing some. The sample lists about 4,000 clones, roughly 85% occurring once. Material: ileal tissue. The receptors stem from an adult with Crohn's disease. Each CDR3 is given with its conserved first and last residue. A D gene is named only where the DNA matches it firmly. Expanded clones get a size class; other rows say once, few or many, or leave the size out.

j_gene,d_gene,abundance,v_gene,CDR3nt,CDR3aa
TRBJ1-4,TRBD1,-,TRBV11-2,TGTGCCAGCAGCCTGGACAGGGGAGGTAATGAAAAACTGTTTTTT,CASSLDRGGNEKLFF
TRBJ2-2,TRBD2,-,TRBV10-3,TGTGCCATCAGTGAGTCGTCTAGCGGGGGGATGACCGGGGAGCTGTTTTTT,CAISESSSGGMTGELFF
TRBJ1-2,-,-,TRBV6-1,TGTGCCAGCAGCAGGAGTCGGGATTATGGCTACACCTTC,CASSRSRDYGYTF
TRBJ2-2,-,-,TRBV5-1,TGCGCCAGCAGCGCCCGGGACACCTACACCGGGGAGCTGTTTTTT,CASSARDTYTGELFF
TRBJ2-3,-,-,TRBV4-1,TGCGCCAGCAGCCATCGAACGGACTATGCGGTGACAGATACGCAGTATTTT,CASSHRTDYAVTDTQYF
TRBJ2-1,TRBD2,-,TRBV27,TGTGCCAGCAGTTGGGCTAGCGGGGGGGCCATGAATGAGCAGTTCTTC,CASSWASGGAMNEQFF
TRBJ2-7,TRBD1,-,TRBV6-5,TGTGCCAGCAGACCCGACAGGGTAGGTTCCTACGAGCAGTACTTC,CASRPDRVGSYEQYF
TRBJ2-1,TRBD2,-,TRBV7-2,TGTGCCAGCAGCCTCTCTAGCGGATACAATGAGCAGTTCTTC,CASSLSSGYNEQFF
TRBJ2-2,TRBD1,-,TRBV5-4,TGTGCCAGCAGTAACTTACGACAGGGAAGCACCGGGGAGCTGTTTTTT,CASSNLRQGSTGELFF
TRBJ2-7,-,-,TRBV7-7,TGTGCTAGCAGCTTAACGGCAGGAGGAAGCTCCTACGAGCAGTACTTC,CASSLTAGGSSYEQYF
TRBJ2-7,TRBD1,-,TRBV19,TGTGCCAGTAGTTCCAGAGGAATGACAGGGGCTACCTACGAGCAGTACTTC,CASSSRGMTGATYEQYF
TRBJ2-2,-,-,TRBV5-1,TGCGCCAGCAGCGGTACAGGGTTGGGAACCGGGGAGCTGTTTTTT,CASSGTGLGTGELFF
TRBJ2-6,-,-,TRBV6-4,TGTGCCAGCAGTCCTATCTTCAACTCTGGGGCCAACGTCCTGACTTTC,CASSPIFNSGANVLTF
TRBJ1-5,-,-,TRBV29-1,TGCAGCGTTAACTCGGGGTCGGGCAATCAGCCCCAGCATTTT,CSVNSGSGNQPQHF
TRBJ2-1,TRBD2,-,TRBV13,TGTGCCAGCAGCTTATTAGTGGCTAGCGGGGGGACTGGGGAGCAGTTCTTC,CASSLLVASGGTGEQFF
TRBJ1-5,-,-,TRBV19,TGTGCCAGTAGTAAACAGCCCAATCAGCCCCAGCATTTT,CASSKQPNQPQHF
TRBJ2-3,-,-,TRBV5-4,TGTGCCAGCAGCTTGGGGACCCCCGCGAGGGCAGATACGCAGTATTTT,CASSLGTPARADTQYF
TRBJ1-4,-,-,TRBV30,TGTGCCGAAACAGGGTCTAATGAAAAACTGTTTTTT,CAETGSNEKLFF
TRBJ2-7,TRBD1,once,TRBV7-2,TGTGCCAGCAGCTTAATAGGGACAGGGGTGTTCGAGCAGTACTTC,CASSLIGTGVFEQYF
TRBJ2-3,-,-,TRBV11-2,TGTGCCAGCAGCTTAGATCTGAAGCTAGACTTCACAGATACGCAGTATTTT,CASSLDLKLDFTDTQYF
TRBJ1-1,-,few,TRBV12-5,TGTGCTAGTGGTTTGGTACGGGGGGGGGCTGTCACTGAAGCTTTCTTT,CASGLVRGGAVTEAFF
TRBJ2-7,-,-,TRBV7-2,TGTGCCAGCAGCTTAGACGGGAGCTCCTACGAGCAGTACTTC,CASSLDGSSYEQYF
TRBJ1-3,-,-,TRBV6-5,TGTGCCAGCACCCGGACGGGAGGGGGAAACACCATATATTTT,CASTRTGGGNTIYF
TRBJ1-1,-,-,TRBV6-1,TGTGCCAGCAGTGATAGGCGAGGGTTAAACACTGAAGCTTTCTTT,CASSDRRGLNTEAFF
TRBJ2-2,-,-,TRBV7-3,TGTGCCAGCAGCTCGTCCCTGGCGGGGAATCCCGGGGAGCTGTTTTTT,CASSSSLAGNPGELFF
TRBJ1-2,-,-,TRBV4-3,TGCGCCAGCAGCCATTCCGGGGATGGCTACACCTTC,CASSHSGDGYTF
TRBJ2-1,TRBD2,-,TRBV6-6,TGTGCCAGCAGTTACGCTAGCGGGGTACCGGGCGTGCAGTTCTTC,CASSYASGVPGVQFF
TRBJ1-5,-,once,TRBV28,TGTGCCAGCAGGACGGACAATGGACCTCATGGGCCCCAGCATTTT,CASRTDNGPHGPQHF
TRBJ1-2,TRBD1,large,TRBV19,TGTGCCAGTAGTACCTCCTTGGGGCGGGACAGGGCTTTATATGGCTACACCTTC,CASSTSLGRDRALYGYTF
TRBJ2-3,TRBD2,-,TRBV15,TGTGCCACCAGCAGAGAGCGGGGGTATGGAGATACGCAGTATTTT,CATSRERGYGDTQYF
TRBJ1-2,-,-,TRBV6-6,TGTGCCAGCAGTTACTGGACGGACAATGACTATGGCTACACCTTC,CASSYWTDNDYGYTF
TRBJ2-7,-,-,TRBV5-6,TGTGCCAGCAGCCCCCCGACCCAGGGGAGGGCCTACGAGCAGTACTTC,CASSPPTQGRAYEQYF
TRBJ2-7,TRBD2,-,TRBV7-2,TGTGCCAGCAGCCCGTCAAGCGGGGTAACCCACGAGCAGTACTTC,CASSPSSGVTHEQYF
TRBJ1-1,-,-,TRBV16,TGTGCCAGCAGCCAGGGAGACACTGAAGCTTTCTTT,CASSQGDTEAFF
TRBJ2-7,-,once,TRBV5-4,TGTGCCAGCAGCTTAGAACAGGGCGACTACGAGCAGTACTTC,CASSLEQGDYEQYF
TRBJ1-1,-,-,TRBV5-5,TGTGCCAGCAGCTTGGCTTATGGGGGGATGCTCACTGAAGCTTTCTTT,CASSLAYGGMLTEAFF
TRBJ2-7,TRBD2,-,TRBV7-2,TGTGCCAGCAGCTTAGTCGGCGGGGGGACGTTACCCTACGAGCAGTACTTC,CASSLVGGGTLPYEQYF
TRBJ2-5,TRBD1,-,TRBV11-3,TGTGCCAGCAGCACCCTGGACAGGCAAGAGACCCAGTACTTC,CASSTLDRQETQYF
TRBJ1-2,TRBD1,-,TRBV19,TGTGCCAGTAGTCCGGTAGGGGGCGATACCTCCTATGGCTACACCTTC,CASSPVGGDTSYGYTF
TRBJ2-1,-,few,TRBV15,TGTGCCACCAGCCCTGTGGGACTTACCGGAAGCAATGAGCAGTTCTTC,CATSPVGLTGSNEQFF
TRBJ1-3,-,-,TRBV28,TGTGCCAGCAGTTTTTCGGGGGCTGGAAACACCATATATTTT,CASSFSGAGNTIYF
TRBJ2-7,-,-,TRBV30,TGTGCCTGGAGTCCTTCCTCATGGGTTCGGGACGAGCAGTACTTC,CAWSPSSWVRDEQYF
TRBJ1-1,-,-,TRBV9,TGTGCCAGCAGCGACAGCCTGAACACTGAAGCTTTCTTT,CASSDSLNTEAFF
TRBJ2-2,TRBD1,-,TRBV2,TGTGCCAGCAACCTGGGACAGCCAGGGGCCGGGGAGCTGTTTTTT,CASNLGQPGAGELFF
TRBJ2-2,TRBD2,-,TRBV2,TGTGCCAGCAGTGAACTAGCGGGGGACACCGGGGAGCTGTTTTTT,CASSELAGDTGELFF
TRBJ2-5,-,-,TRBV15,TGTGCCACCAGCAGCCGAGACGGGCAAGAGACCCAGTACTTC,CATSSRDGQETQYF
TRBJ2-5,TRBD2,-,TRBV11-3,TGTGCCAGCAGCGACGGACTAGCGGGGGGGCCAGGGACGGGGAAAGAGACCCAGTACTTC,CASSDGLAGGPGTGKETQYF